The T cell receptor (beta chain) under discussion was sequenced for a study of blood T cell repertoires in COVID-19. The overall study: Samples came from the United States, Italy and Spain, spanning acute and convalescent COVID-19.

Either two negative PCRs, clearance, or symptom resolution qualified Cohort 3 donors as recovered. The V end lost 6 bases, the J end lost 0 bases, and 12 bases lay between the germline ends. Germline assignment: CDR1 LGHNA and CDR2 YNFKEQ. The CDR3 runs to 14 residues. As processed by the authors: How many nucleated cells were present was estimated from reference gene primer amplification. Some clones are missing from TCRdb's copy, which holds only in-frame ones; the method was immunoSEQ multiplex PCR. The DNA was the basis for D and trimming; V, J and clone size are from that table. Found here are about 320,000 clones, about nine tenths of them singletons; the top ten hold roughly 5%.

What was sequenced was PBMCs or T cells enriched from blood (not recorded which). The chain links TRBV4-2 to TRBJ2-7; TRBD1 might be the D (6 bases). The source of this sequence is a man aged 55-75 years who had recovered from COVID-19. The CDR3 DNA reads as TGTGCCAGCAGTCCTACAGGGAGCTCCTACGAGCAGTACTTC. Residues: CASSPTGSSYEQYF.